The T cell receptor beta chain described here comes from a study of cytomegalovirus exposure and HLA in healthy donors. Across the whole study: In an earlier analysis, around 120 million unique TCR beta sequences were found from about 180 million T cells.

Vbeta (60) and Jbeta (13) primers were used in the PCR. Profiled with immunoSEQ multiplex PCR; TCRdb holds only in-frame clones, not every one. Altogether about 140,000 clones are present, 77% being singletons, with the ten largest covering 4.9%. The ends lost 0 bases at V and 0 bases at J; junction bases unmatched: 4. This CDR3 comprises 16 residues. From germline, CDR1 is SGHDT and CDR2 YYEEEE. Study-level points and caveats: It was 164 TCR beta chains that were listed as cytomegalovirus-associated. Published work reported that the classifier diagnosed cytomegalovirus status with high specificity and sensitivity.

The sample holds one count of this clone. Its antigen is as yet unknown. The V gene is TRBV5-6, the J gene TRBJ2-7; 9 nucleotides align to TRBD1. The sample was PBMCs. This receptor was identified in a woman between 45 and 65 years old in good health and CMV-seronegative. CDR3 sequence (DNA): TGTGCCAGCAGCTTGGTACCGACAGGGGGCTCCTACGAGCAGTACTTC. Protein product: CASSLVPTGGSYEQYF.